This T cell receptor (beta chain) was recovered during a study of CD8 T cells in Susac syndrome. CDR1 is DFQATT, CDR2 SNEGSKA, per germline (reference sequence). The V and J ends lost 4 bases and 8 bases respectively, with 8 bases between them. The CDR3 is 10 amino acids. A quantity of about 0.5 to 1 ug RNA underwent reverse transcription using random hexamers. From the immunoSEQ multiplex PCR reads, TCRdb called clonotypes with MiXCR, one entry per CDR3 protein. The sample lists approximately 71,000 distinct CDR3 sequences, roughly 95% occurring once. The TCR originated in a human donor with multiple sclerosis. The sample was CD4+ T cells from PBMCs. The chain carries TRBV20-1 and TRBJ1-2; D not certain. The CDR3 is CSATRLGYTF. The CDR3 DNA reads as TGCAGTGCTACTCGGTTAGGCTACACCTTC.